Described below is a single T cell receptor (beta chain) sequence and its context. The data stem from a study of blood T cell repertoires in COVID-19. Trimming removed 3 bases at V and 0 bases at J, with 14 bases between. The germline CDR1 and CDR2 sequences are SQVTM and ANQGSEA. The CDR3 extends over 15 amino acids. Profiled with immunoSEQ multiplex PCR; TCRdb holds only in-frame clones, not every one. The table includes approximately 240,000 clones, about 83% detected once. This TCR was sampled from a man aged 45-65 years with acute or convalescent COVID-19. The sequenced sample was peripheral blood. V is TRBV29-1 and J is TRBJ1-1; D is unclear. The CDR3 region is CSVEADTNVNTEAFF. In nucleotides, the CDR3 is TGCAGCGTTGAGGCTGATACGAACGTGAACACTGAAGCTTTCTTT.